A selection of T cell receptor beta chains follows, all from one sample in a study of blood T cells in healthy people across ages. MiXCR was run by TCRdb on the 5' RACE reads, yielding one entry per CDR3 protein. The data contain fewer than 600,000 distinct CDR3 sequences, about 27% of them singletons. These data also featured in a second study, about T cells of mothers and their children.

Material for sequencing was blood. The receptors here all came from a boy younger than 10 in good health. CDR3s leave out the opening cysteine and the closing phenylalanine or tryptophan. Each record gives: V gene, J gene, CDR3 protein.

>TRBV11-1|TRBJ2-6
ASSFRGLYWGANVLT
>TRBV12-3/TRBV12-4|TRBJ1-2
ASSFSRRPNYGYT
>TRBV5-1|TRBJ2-2
ASREGQGEHTGELF
>TRBV7-7|TRBJ2-7
ASSQGQGKYEQY
>TRBV6-2/TRBV6-3|TRBJ2-4
ASSDHLSQRPKNIQY
>TRBV5-1|TRBJ1-2
ASSLGGRAYGYT
>TRBV5-1|TRBJ2-3
ASSPPGGTDTQY
>TRBV20-1|TRBJ1-3
SVTRTSGNTIY
>TRBV4-1|.
ASSPGQVGNEQF
>TRBV20-1|TRBJ2-1
SARVAASEQF
>TRBV6-1|TRBJ2-7
ASSDWGSYEQY
>TRBV20-1|TRBJ2-2
SARESRGHGELF
>TRBV25-1|TRBJ2-3
ASSRPGLLTDTQY
>TRBV25-1|TRBJ1-2
ASSPTGGSDYT
>TRBV28|TRBJ2-5
ASSPGQDQETQY
>TRBV12-3/TRBV12-4|TRBJ2-7
ASSLQRETYEQY
>TRBV7-2|TRBJ1-5
ASSLNRGGQPQH
>TRBV12-3/TRBV12-4|TRBJ1-2
ASSRREDYGYT
>TRBV5-5|TRBJ2-5
ASSQWGRREETQY
>TRBV9|TRBJ2-3
ASSVNPLSGTGGADTQY
>TRBV5-1|TRBJ1-6
ASSPQGDYSPLH
>TRBV7-2|TRBJ2-1
ASSWVPREYNEQF
>TRBV20-1|TRBJ2-5
SARGRASGGQETQY
>TRBV29-1|TRBJ2-3
SVAPPTSGAGDTQY
>TRBV2|TRBJ2-3
ASSVDWSTDTQY
>TRBV9|TRBJ2-1
ASSVGDRDEQF
>TRBV13|TRBJ2-1
ASSLETSPLSSYNEQF
>TRBV7-2|TRBJ2-3
ASSLYGTGFADTQY
>TRBV7-2|TRBJ1-1
ASSSQTGKTEAF
>TRBV2|TRBJ2-5
ASATGQETQY
>TRBV12-3/TRBV12-4|TRBJ1-2
ASRSGTGGLNYGYT
>TRBV7-9|TRBJ2-5
ASSSHGLLEETQY
>TRBV4-3|TRBJ1-3
ASSQADRSSGNTIY
>TRBV7-2|TRBJ2-1
ASSSGGWSSYNEQF
>TRBV6-5|TRBJ1-1
ASSSGTTPAGYNTEAF
>TRBV10-2|TRBJ2-2
ASNSGNTGELF
>TRBV10-3|TRBJ2-6
AIRRGAYSGANVLT
>TRBV29-1|TRBJ2-2
SVTRPSGELF
>TRBV10-3|.
AISEGVSYNEQF
>TRBV12-3/TRBV12-4|TRBJ2-3
ASSLAGGIDTQY
>TRBV27|.
ASSFPGGRDEQF
>TRBV12-3/TRBV12-4|TRBJ1-4
ASSLTQNEKLF
>TRBV5-1|TRBJ2-3
ASSLGGSSMDTQY